This T cell receptor beta chain was recorded in a study of blood T cells in healthy people across ages. This CDR3 contains 14 residues. The ends were cut back, 3 bases at V and 6 bases at J, with 16 bases in the middle. Germline V lookup: CDR1 DFQATT, CDR2 SNEGSKA (reference sequence). Primers used in a second PCR of roughly 7 to 12 cycles were a sample-barcoded 5' primer and a J-beta primer mix. TCRdb reanalysed the 5' RACE reads using MiXCR and keeps one entry per CDR3 protein. The profile shows hundreds of thousands of distinct CDR3 sequences, approximately 40% of them singletons. The genes are TRBV20-1 and TRBJ2-3; D unclear. Sequenced material: blood. This TCR was recovered from a man at least 80 years old in good health. Here the CDR3 DNA reads TGCAGTGCTAGTTCAAACAGCCGCATGGATACGCAGTATTTT. It specifies CSASSNSRMDTQYF.